Shown below are 7 T cell receptor beta chains from a single sample sequenced in a study of OX40 agonist ivuxolimab in advanced cancers. Here immunoSEQ multiplex PCR was the method, and the copy in TCRdb shows in-frame clones only, minus some. Of 100,000 or so clones listed, about 86% are singletons. The source material was CD4+ or CD8+ T cells sorted from blood, sampled in a trial of the OX40 agonist ivuxolimab. These receptors were obtained from an adult with an advanced solid tumor such as melanoma, head and neck, liver or kidney cancer.

This clone was detected a few times. This chain uses TRBV2 with TRBJ1-2, with a possible D match to TRBD1 (6 bases). V dropped 8 bases and J dropped 2 bases, with 9 bases sitting between them. This CDR3 region has 12 residues. Looked up from germline, CDR1 is SNHLY and CDR2 is FYNNEI. CDR3 nucleotides: TGTGCCAGCCAGGACAGAAACTATGGCTACACCTTC. Translated: CASQDRNYGYTF. The whole variable domain, filled in from reference TRBV2 and TRBJ1-2, reads EPEVTQTPSHQVTQMGQEVILRCVPISNHLYFYWYRQILGQKVEFLVSFYNNEISEKSEIFDDQFSVERPDGSNFTLKIRSTKLEDSAMYFCASQDRNYGYTFGSGTRLTVV.

This chain uses TRBV19 with TRBJ2-1, with 8 nucleotides matching TRBD2. The germline V gene has CDR1 LNHDA and CDR2 SQIVND (reference sequence). The CDR3 sequence is 15 residues long. V shed 5 bases, J shed 4 bases, and the junction held 7 bases outside the gene matches. The CDR3 nucleotides read TGTGCCAGTAGTCCACGGACTAGCCGATACAATGAGCAGTTCTTC. Translation gives CASSPRTSRYNEQFF.

The chain carries TRBV7-9 and TRBJ2-3, with 7 bases that match TRBD2. This CDR3 region has 15 residues. Germline values: CDR1 SEHNR, CDR2 FQNEAQ (reference sequence). Losses at the gene ends were 11 bases for V and 2 bases for J; bases not matched to a gene: 13. Here the CDR3 DNA reads TGTGCCGTGTCCCTCGGGACTATCATCACAGATACGCAGTATTTT. Its translation is CAVSLGTIITDTQYF. Variable domain in full (rest from reference TRBV7-9 and TRBJ2-3): DTGVSQNPRHKITKRGQNVTFRCDPISEHNRLYWYRQTLGQGPEFLTYFQNEAQLEKSRLLSDRFSAERPKGSFSTLEIQRTEQGDSAMYLCAVSLGTIITDTQYFGPGTRLTVL.

The rearrangement joins TRBV11-2 to TRBJ1-5, with 10 bases lining up with TRBD1. Germline CDR1 SGHAT, CDR2 FQNNGV. This CDR3 spans 15 amino acids. After removal of 6 bases from V and 4 bases from J, the junction contained 6 bases not matched to a gene. Here the CDR3 reads CASSRGTGDNQPQHF. In DNA form, the CDR3 reads TGTGCCAGCAGTAGGGGGACAGGGGATAATCAGCCCCAGCATTTT.

The V call is TRBV18, the J call TRBJ2-2, with 9 bases matching TRBD2. This CDR3 has 17 amino acids. V lost 1 base, J lost 2 bases, and 5 bases stayed unmatched. Germline CDR1 KGHSH, CDR2 LQKENI. The CDR3 nucleotides read TGTGCCAGCTCACCACAACCTAGCGGGGCCAACACCGGGGAGCTGTTTTTT. It encodes CASSPQPSGANTGELFF. Full variable domain (missing parts from reference TRBV18 and TRBJ2-2): NAGVMQNPRHLVRRRGQEARLRCSPMKGHSHVYWYRQLPEEGLKFMVYLQKENIIDESGMPKERFSAEFPKEGPSILRIQQVVRGDSAAYFCASSPQPSGANTGELFFGEGSRLTVL.

This chain's CDR3 is CASSIQGQVRLTEAFF. CDR3 nucleotides: TGTGCCAGTAGTATCCAGGGGCAAGTTCGGTTGACTGAAGCTTTCTTT. The chain employs TRBV19 and TRBJ1-1; TRBD1 might be the D (6 bases). The CDR3 is made up of 16 amino acids. Between the trimmed V and J ends, which lost 3 bases and 5 bases, there was a span of 19 bases. The germline V gene has CDR1 LNHDA and CDR2 SQIVND (reference sequence). Together with reference TRBV19 and TRBJ1-1, the CDR3 gives the full variable domain: DGGITQSPKYLFRKEGQNVTLSCEQNLNHDAMYWYRQDPGQGLRLIYYSQIVNDFQKGDIAEGYSVSREKKESFPLTVTSAQKNPTAFYLCASSIQGQVRLTEAFFGQGTRLTVV.

This clone was observed a few times. V gene TRBV5-1 combines with J gene TRBJ2-7; D gene uncertain. Per germline, CDR1 SGHRS and CDR2 YFSETQ. The V end lost 4 bases, the J end lost 5 bases, and 7 bases lay between the germline ends. The CDR3 totals 11 residues. The CDR3 here is CASSQRNEQYF. The CDR3 DNA is TGCGCCAGCAGCCAGCGAAACGAGCAGTACTTC.